The clone carrying this T cell receptor beta chain was seen more than once but under ten times. In the sort, naive CD8 T cells were defined as CD8+CD4-CCR7+CD45RA+. CDR1 DFQATT and CDR2 SNEGSKA come from the germline V gene (reference sequence). The length of the CDR3 is 18 residues. Unmatched junction bases numbered 13, after V lost 6 bases and J lost 3 bases. TCRdb redid the calling of the PCR reads with MiXCR, one entry per CDR3 protein. The sample shows under 85,000 distinct CDR3 sequences, 17% of them seen only once. The data were taken from a study of molecular identifiers for immune sequencing clone quantification.

Source material: naive CD8+ T cells from blood, with Jurkat cell RNA spiked in. Subset reported: FACS-sorted CD8+CD4-CCR7+CD45RA+ naive T cells. V gene TRBV20-1 combines with J gene TRBJ2-3; 15 nucleotides line up with TRBD2. The sequence came from a human donor in good health. Some libraries in this study had Jurkat cell RNA spiked in. The CDR3 protein is CSARGLAGGPGGTDTQYF. The CDR3 DNA is TGCAGTGCCAGGGGACTAGCGGGAGGCCCAGGCGGGACAGATACGCAGTATTTT.